This T cell receptor (beta chain) was documented in a study of vaccination and CD4 T cells after COVID-19. About the study: Samples were taken after vaccination, a median of around 78 days after dose two, with a range of 14 to 241.

J was trimmed by 6 bases and V by 6 bases; bases with no gene match: 7. Germline-derived CDR1 and CDR2 are MNHNS and SASEGT. The CDR3 length is 16 residues. The treatment: roughly ten-day PBMC culture with coronavirus spike peptide pools or control peptides (ViraFEST assay). Samples of CD4+ T cells were obtained from the unexposed donor before the COVID-19 pandemic (2011-2018). Using peptide pools, antigen-specific T cells were expanded in ViraFEST before TCRs were sequenced. Cultured CD4+ T cell DNA was sequenced using the Oncomine TCR Beta short-read assay. CD4+ T cells were cultured, and genomic DNA was extracted from them. TCRdb fed the PCR reads into MiXCR, producing one record per CDR3 protein. The table records around 4,800 distinct CDR3 sequences, about 40% of them present only once. On this clonotype itself: What it recognizes is unknown.

The receptor comes from a human donor in good health. The sample was CD4+ T cells from blood, cultured in vitro. The chain carries TRBV6-1 and TRBJ2-3; 15 bases align to TRBD2. Here the CDR3 reads CASRAGTSGGRDTQYF. The CDR3 DNA reads TGTGCCAGCAGGGCCGGGACTAGCGGGGGGCGGGATACGCAGTATTTT.